The clone carrying this TCR beta chain was recorded a few times. This record comes from a study of regulatory T cells in long-lasting Graves disease. The V gene end was trimmed by 4 bases and the J gene end by 3 bases; junction bases not matched to a gene: 4. Germline CDR1 reads SGHAT; CDR2 reads FQNNGV. The CDR3 extends over 15 amino acids. Both iRepertoire HTBI primers and Arm-PCR of CDR3 regions were used to build the TCR beta libraries. TCRdb independently ran MiXCR on the multiplex PCR reads; one entry per CDR3 protein. The data contain about 620,000 distinct CDR3 sequences, about 16% of them singletons. Time point of the sample: newly diagnosed GD, antithyroid drugs for less than 3 months. Preparation of the TCR library used RNA extracted from PBMCs. The sample was also reused in another study, on T cells in Graves' hyperthyroidism and ophthalmopathy. According to that study: Patients showing uncontrolled infection, other autoimmune disease, pregnancy or lactation were ineligible. With the HTBI primer set, the TCR CDR3 went through a first round of RT-PCR.

This sequence originates from a woman aged 25 to 39 with Graves disease. The V call is TRBV11-2, the J call TRBJ2-3; the match to TRBD1 covers 10 bases. Material: peripheral blood mononuclear cells (PBMCs), obtained at new diagnosis, from a patient treated with antithyroid drugs. The CDR3 sequence: CASSSGTGVTDTQYF. As DNA, the CDR3 is TGTGCCAGCAGCTCCGGGACAGGGGTGACAGATACGCAGTATTTT. Together with reference TRBV11-2 and TRBJ2-3, the CDR3 gives the full variable domain: EAGVAQSPRYKIIEKRQSVAFWCNPISGHATLYWYQQILGQGPKLLIQFQNNGVVDDSQLPKDRFSAERLKGVDSTLKIQPAKLEDSAVYLCASSSGTGVTDTQYFGPGTRLTVL.